This is a list of T cell receptor beta chains from one sample in a study of blood T cell repertoires in COVID-19. TCRdb's copy holds only in-frame clones and misses some; the assay was immunoSEQ multiplex PCR. The sample has about 42,000 clones; 85% to 90% are singletons. The specimen sequenced was peripheral blood. These receptors came from a man aged 30 to 45 with active or convalescent COVID-19. The CDR3 runs from the conserved cysteine through the conserved F or W. D genes are given only for firm matches. The size of a clone is reported for some rows only, either as once, few or many, or as a class for expanded clones.

J gene: TRBJ1-2; V gene: TRBV30; CDR3 length: 11; D gene: .; clone size: .; CDR3 protein: CAWSLGYGYTF; CDR3 DNA: TGTGCCTGGAGTCTAGGCTATGGCTACACCTTC
J gene: TRBJ2-3; V gene: TRBV7-6; CDR3 length: 15; D gene: TRBD1; clone size: .; CDR3 protein: CASSLSGQGTDTQYF; CDR3 DNA: TGTGCCAGCAGCTTGTCGGGACAGGGTACAGATACGCAGTATTTT
J gene: TRBJ1-2; V gene: TRBV19; CDR3 length: 16; D gene: .; clone size: .; CDR3 protein: CASTTGGGQGPVGYTF; CDR3 DNA: TGTGCCAGTACCACCGGGGGGGGTCAGGGGCCTGTTGGCTACACCTTC
J gene: TRBJ1-1; V gene: TRBV5-6; CDR3 length: 15; D gene: TRBD1; clone size: .; CDR3 protein: CASSWGDRAGTEAFF; CDR3 DNA: TGTGCCAGCAGCTGGGGGGACAGGGCGGGAACTGAAGCTTTCTTT
J gene: TRBJ1-3; V gene: TRBV5-4; CDR3 length: 15; D gene: .; clone size: .; CDR3 protein: CASSLGGVAGNTIYF; CDR3 DNA: TGTGCCAGCAGCTTGGGAGGCGTAGCTGGAAACACCATATATTTT
J gene: TRBJ1-1; V gene: TRBV18; CDR3 length: 15; D gene: TRBD1; clone size: .; CDR3 protein: CASSPRAGGLTEAFF; CDR3 DNA: TGTGCCAGCTCACCACGGGCAGGGGGCCTCACTGAAGCTTTCTTT
J gene: TRBJ1-1; V gene: TRBV5-1; CDR3 length: 14; D gene: TRBD1; clone size: .; CDR3 protein: CASSVGTGYTEAFF; CDR3 DNA: TGCGCCAGCAGCGTCGGGACAGGGTACACTGAAGCTTTCTTT
J gene: TRBJ1-2; V gene: TRBV10-2; CDR3 length: 15; D gene: .; clone size: .; CDR3 protein: CASIPDGRPNYGYTF; CDR3 DNA: TGCGCCAGCATCCCGGACGGGAGGCCTAACTATGGCTACACCTTC
J gene: TRBJ2-3; V gene: TRBV15; CDR3 length: 14; D gene: .; clone size: .; CDR3 protein: CATSPGTSTDTQYF; CDR3 DNA: TGTGCCACCAGCCCCGGGACTAGCACAGATACGCAGTATTTT
J gene: TRBJ2-3; V gene: TRBV4-1; CDR3 length: 16; D gene: TRBD2; clone size: .; CDR3 protein: CASSRLAGGSTDTQYF; CDR3 DNA: TGCGCCAGCAGCCGACTAGCGGGGGGGAGCACAGATACGCAGTATTTT
J gene: TRBJ2-3; V gene: TRBV5-1; CDR3 length: 15; D gene: .; clone size: .; CDR3 protein: CASSRKAEKANTQYF; CDR3 DNA: TGCGCCAGCAGCCGCAAAGCGGAAAAGGCGAATACGCAGTATTTT
J gene: TRBJ2-5; V gene: TRBV9; CDR3 length: 18; D gene: TRBD2; clone size: medium-sized; CDR3 protein: CASSAGTSGGTYQETQYF; CDR3 DNA: TGTGCCAGCAGTGCCGGGACTAGCGGGGGGACTTACCAAGAGACCCAGTACTTC
J gene: TRBJ2-2; V gene: TRBV3-1/TRBV3-2; CDR3 length: 16; D gene: .; clone size: .; CDR3 protein: CASSSWTGSSTGELFF; CDR3 DNA: TGTGCCAGCAGTTCCTGGACTGGATCTTCGACCGGGGAGCTGTTTTTT
J gene: TRBJ2-1; V gene: TRBV27; CDR3 length: 20; D gene: .; clone size: .; CDR3 protein: CASSDPEWGRGRGFYNEQFF; CDR3 DNA: TGTGCCAGCAGTGACCCCGAATGGGGTAGAGGGAGGGGGTTCTACAATGAGCAGTTCTTC
J gene: TRBJ2-5; V gene: TRBV7-3; CDR3 length: 13; D gene: .; clone size: .; CDR3 protein: CASSPTYQETQYF; CDR3 DNA: TGTGCCAGCAGCCCGACTTACCAAGAGACCCAGTACTTC
J gene: TRBJ2-2; V gene: TRBV11-3; CDR3 length: 15; D gene: TRBD2; clone size: .; CDR3 protein: CASSPSGGAAGELFF; CDR3 DNA: TGTGCCAGCAGCCCTAGCGGGGGAGCGGCCGGGGAGCTGTTTTTT
J gene: TRBJ1-4; V gene: TRBV4-1; CDR3 length: 15; D gene: .; clone size: .; CDR3 protein: CASSQDTTVNEKLFF; CDR3 DNA: TGCGCCAGCAGCCAAGATACCACAGTTAATGAAAAACTGTTTTTT
J gene: TRBJ1-3; V gene: TRBV11-2; CDR3 length: 13; D gene: .; clone size: .; CDR3 protein: CASSRIRGNTIYF; CDR3 DNA: TGTGCCAGCAGCCGAATACGGGGAAACACCATATATTTT
J gene: TRBJ2-5; V gene: TRBV9; CDR3 length: 15; D gene: TRBD2; clone size: .; CDR3 protein: CASSVVGGSGETQYF; CDR3 DNA: TGTGCCAGCAGCGTAGTAGGCGGGAGCGGGGAGACCCAGTACTTC
J gene: TRBJ1-6; V gene: TRBV7-8; CDR3 length: 16; D gene: .; clone size: .; CDR3 protein: CASSLGDGGFGSPLHF; CDR3 DNA: TGTGCCAGCAGCTTAGGAGACGGCGGGTTTGGTTCACCCCTCCACTTT
J gene: TRBJ2-7; V gene: TRBV15; CDR3 length: 14; D gene: .; clone size: .; CDR3 protein: CATSGIRGETEQYF; CDR3 DNA: TGTGCCACCAGCGGAATCAGGGGAGAGACCGAGCAGTACTTC
J gene: TRBJ2-5; V gene: TRBV6-5; CDR3 length: 13; D gene: TRBD1; clone size: .; CDR3 protein: CASSSPGTGTQYF; CDR3 DNA: TGTGCCAGCAGTTCGCCCGGGACAGGTACCCAGTACTTC